These T cell receptor beta chains were read from a single sample in a study of cytomegalovirus exposure and HLA in healthy donors. Clones were read by immunoSEQ multiplex PCR, and TCRdb kept only the in-frame ones, dropping some. The repertoire holds approximately 140,000 clones, with about two thirds as singletons. The sample taken for sequencing was PBMCs. The receptors were gathered from a woman between 55 and 75 years old in good health and CMV-seropositive. Both conserved end residues are part of each CDR3. The order of the fields is CDR3 protein, CDR3 DNA, D gene, V gene, clone size, J gene. A D gene is named only where the DNA matches it firmly. For some rows the clone size is stated as once, few or many, or as a class when expanded; others skip it.

CDR3: CASSIVRPERNQPQHF
DNA: TGTGCCAGTAGTATAGTGCGGCCTGAGAGGAATCAGCCCCAGCATTTT
D: NA
V: TRBV19
size: NA
J: TRBJ1-5

CDR3: CASSSRTGEDGELFF
DNA: TGTGCCAGCAGCTCCAGGACAGGGGAGGACGGGGAGCTGTTTTTT
D: TRBD1
V: TRBV5-5
size: NA
J: TRBJ2-2

CDR3: CASSEWRGGGNEQFF
DNA: TGTGCCAGCAGTGAATGGCGGGGGGGCGGCAATGAGCAGTTCTTC
D: TRBD2
V: TRBV2
size: NA
J: TRBJ2-1

CDR3: CASSMFGSGASTDTQYF
DNA: TGTGCCAGTAGTATGTTCGGTAGCGGGGCTAGCACAGATACGCAGTATTTT
D: TRBD2
V: TRBV19
size: NA
J: TRBJ2-3

CDR3: CASSLGHLNTEAFF
DNA: TGTGCCAGCAGCTTAGGACACCTGAACACTGAAGCTTTCTTT
D: NA
V: TRBV7-9
size: NA
J: TRBJ1-1

CDR3: CTSSQGPTGYTEAFF
DNA: TGCACCAGCAGCCAAGGGCCTACAGGTTACACTGAAGCTTTCTTT
D: NA
V: TRBV1
size: NA
J: TRBJ1-1

CDR3: CASSSLGLAGSEQFF
DNA: TGTGCCAGCAGCTCCCTGGGACTAGCTGGCAGTGAGCAGTTCTTC
D: TRBD2
V: TRBV7-9
size: NA
J: TRBJ2-1

CDR3: CASSLRTMGELFF
DNA: TGTGCCAGCAGCCTTCGGACTATGGGGGAGCTGTTTTTT
D: NA
V: TRBV14
size: NA
J: TRBJ2-2

CDR3: CASRHRAHGNQPQHF
DNA: TGTGCCAGCAGACACAGGGCCCATGGGAATCAGCCCCAGCATTTT
D: NA
V: TRBV6-5
size: NA
J: TRBJ1-5

CDR3: CASSVDRGPRGVSEQYF
DNA: TGTGCCAGCAGCGTAGATCGGGGACCGCGCGGGGTTTCCGAGCAGTACTTC
D: NA
V: TRBV9
size: NA
J: TRBJ2-7

CDR3: CASSYSGLDSYEQYF
DNA: TGTGCCAGCAGTTACTCGGGACTGGACTCCTACGAGCAGTACTTC
D: NA
V: TRBV6-5
size: few
J: TRBJ2-7

CDR3: CAISNGLAGSSYNEQFF
DNA: TGTGCCATCAGTAACGGGCTAGCGGGGAGTAGCTACAATGAGCAGTTCTTC
D: TRBD2
V: TRBV10-3
size: NA
J: TRBJ2-1

CDR3: CASSLDRGREKLFF
DNA: TGTGCCAGCAGCCTAGACAGGGGGCGGGAAAAACTGTTTTTT
D: TRBD1
V: TRBV5-4
size: NA
J: TRBJ1-4

CDR3: CASSDRDSNQPQHF
DNA: TGTGCCAGCAGCGACAGGGATAGCAATCAGCCCCAGCATTTT
D: TRBD1
V: TRBV7-9
size: NA
J: TRBJ1-5

CDR3: CASSFLQGAAYTEAFF
DNA: TGTGCCAGCAGCTTCTTACAGGGGGCTGCGTACACTGAAGCTTTCTTT
D: TRBD1
V: TRBV11-2
size: NA
J: TRBJ1-1

CDR3: CASSFRQGQGNQPQHF
DNA: TGTGCCAGCAGTTTTCGACAGGGGCAGGGCAATCAGCCCCAGCATTTT
D: TRBD1
V: TRBV2
size: NA
J: TRBJ1-5

CDR3: CASRGGQGKFF
DNA: TGTGCCAGCAGAGGGGGACAGGGGAAGTTCTTC
D: TRBD1
V: TRBV6-5
size: NA
J: TRBJ2-1

CDR3: CASSQQGDFYNSPLHF
DNA: TGTGCCAGCAGTCAACAGGGAGACTTCTATAATTCACCCCTCCACTTT
D: NA
V: TRBV27
size: NA
J: TRBJ1-6

CDR3: CASSLTPGPLEKLFF
DNA: TGTGCCAGCAGCCTGACGCCGGGTCCTCTTGAAAAACTGTTTTTT
D: NA
V: TRBV5-4
size: few
J: TRBJ1-4

CDR3: CASSQPHKGVDEKLFF
DNA: TGCGCCAGCAGCCAACCCCACAAGGGGGTGGATGAAAAACTGTTTTTT
D: NA
V: TRBV4-1
size: few
J: TRBJ1-4

CDR3: CASSPPGEAFF
DNA: TGTGCCAGCTCACCGCCGGGTGAAGCTTTCTTT
D: NA
V: TRBV18
size: NA
J: TRBJ1-1

CDR3: CASSQQLGASGVNEQFF
DNA: TGCGCCAGCAGCCAACAATTAGGGGCTAGCGGGGTGAATGAGCAGTTCTTC
D: TRBD2
V: TRBV4-1
size: NA
J: TRBJ2-1

CDR3: CASSPGNQPQHF
DNA: TGTGCCAGCAGCCCAGGGAATCAGCCCCAGCATTTT
D: NA
V: TRBV7-6
size: NA
J: TRBJ1-5

CDR3: CASRGLAGGELFF
DNA: TGTGCCAGCAGGGGACTAGCGGGCGGGGAGCTGTTTTTT
D: TRBD2
V: TRBV7-9
size: NA
J: TRBJ2-2

CDR3: CASRVGGTSNQPQHF
DNA: TGTGCCAGCAGGGTGGGGGGGACGAGCAATCAGCCCCAGCATTTT
D: NA
V: TRBV6-5
size: NA
J: TRBJ1-5

CDR3: CASSPPGLLLRGYTF
DNA: TGTGCCAGTAGTCCACCGGGACTGCTGCTCAGGGGCTACACCTTC
D: NA
V: TRBV19
size: NA
J: TRBJ1-2

CDR3: CASRGLYEQYF
DNA: TGTGCCAGCAGGGGGCTCTACGAGCAGTACTTC
D: NA
V: TRBV21-1
size: NA
J: TRBJ2-7

CDR3: CASSYAERPRTDTQYF
DNA: TGTGCCAGCAGTTACGCCGAGAGGCCCCGCACAGATACGCAGTATTTT
D: NA
V: TRBV6-6
size: NA
J: TRBJ2-3

CDR3: CASSSPGKPDTEAFF
DNA: TGTGCCAGCAGCTCCCCAGGTAAACCCGACACTGAAGCTTTCTTT
D: NA
V: TRBV14
size: NA
J: TRBJ1-1

CDR3: CASSFGQDYGYTF
DNA: TGTGCCAGCAGCTTCGGACAGGACTATGGCTACACCTTC
D: TRBD1
V: TRBV7-9
size: NA
J: TRBJ1-2

CDR3: CASSRQGQGYRETQYF
DNA: TGCGCCAGCAGCCGCCAGGGACAGGGGTATAGAGAGACCCAGTACTTC
D: TRBD1
V: TRBV5-1
size: NA
J: TRBJ2-5

CDR3: CASSLGVAGFQETQYF
DNA: TGTGCCAGCAGCCTCGGGGTAGCGGGGTTCCAAGAGACCCAGTACTTC
D: TRBD2
V: TRBV9
size: few
J: TRBJ2-5

CDR3: CASSPGANVLTF
DNA: TGTGCCAGCTCCCCGGGGGCCAACGTCCTGACTTTC
D: NA
V: TRBV7-3
size: few
J: TRBJ2-6

CDR3: CASGYEGEKLFF
DNA: TGTGCCAGCGGGTATGAGGGTGAAAAACTGTTTTTT
D: NA
V: TRBV27
size: NA
J: TRBJ1-4

CDR3: CATIQGATDTQYF
DNA: TGTGCCACCATACAGGGGGCCACAGATACGCAGTATTTT
D: TRBD1
V: TRBV27
size: NA
J: TRBJ2-3

CDR3: CASGISGGATDTQYF
DNA: TGTGCCAGCGGGATAAGCGGGGGGGCCACAGATACGCAGTATTTT
D: TRBD2
V: TRBV9
size: few
J: TRBJ2-3

CDR3: CASRVRRGTGNTIYF
DNA: TGTGCCAGCAGGGTCCGGCGGGGGACTGGAAACACCATATATTTT
D: NA
V: TRBV27
size: NA
J: TRBJ1-3

CDR3: CASSTTGTGDQPQHF
DNA: TGTGCCAGCAGCACCACCGGGACAGGGGACCAGCCCCAGCATTTT
D: TRBD1
V: TRBV9
size: NA
J: TRBJ1-5

CDR3: CASSVGGGGYTF
DNA: TGTGCCAGCAGTGTGGGGGGAGGGGGCTACACCTTC
D: NA
V: TRBV2
size: NA
J: TRBJ1-2

CDR3: CASSPRTSGVNEQFF
DNA: TGTGCCAGCAGCCCGAGGACTAGCGGGGTTAATGAGCAGTTCTTC
D: TRBD2
V: TRBV7-9
size: NA
J: TRBJ2-1

CDR3: CASQVQGSTEAFF
DNA: TGTGCCAGTCAAGTTCAGGGTTCCACTGAAGCTTTCTTT
D: NA
V: TRBV6-1
size: NA
J: TRBJ1-1

CDR3: CASSLAGNTVAYEQYF
DNA: TGTGCCAGCAGCTTGGCCGGAAATACAGTTGCCTACGAGCAGTACTTC
D: NA
V: TRBV5-4
size: few
J: TRBJ2-7

CDR3: CASSLRRSSGAEGETQYF
DNA: TGTGCCAGCAGCTTAAGGCGGTCTAGCGGGGCGGAAGGGGAGACCCAGTACTTC
D: TRBD2
V: TRBV11-3
size: NA
J: TRBJ2-5

CDR3: CAITGSSYNEQFF
DNA: TGTGCCATAACAGGGAGCTCCTACAATGAGCAGTTCTTC
D: NA
V: TRBV10-3
size: NA
J: TRBJ2-1

CDR3: CASTAGPNTGELFF
DNA: TGTGCCAGCACCGCGGGGCCGAACACCGGGGAGCTGTTTTTT
D: NA
V: TRBV14
size: once
J: TRBJ2-2

CDR3: CASSYSSGLGNTIYF
DNA: TGTGCCAGCAGTTACTCGTCAGGGCTCGGAAACACCATATATTTT
D: NA
V: TRBV6-5
size: NA
J: TRBJ1-3

CDR3: CASSLGGETNYGYTF
DNA: TGCGCCAGCAGCCTGGGAGGCGAAACTAACTATGGCTACACCTTC
D: NA
V: TRBV4-1
size: few
J: TRBJ1-2

CDR3: CASIPGLTQATQYF
DNA: TGTGCCAGCATCCCTGGACTAACCCAAGCGACCCAGTACTTC
D: NA
V: TRBV11-2
size: NA
J: TRBJ2-5

CDR3: CASSPGQGENTIYF
DNA: TGCGCCAGCAGCCCCGGACAAGGTGAAAACACCATATATTTT
D: NA
V: TRBV5-1
size: NA
J: TRBJ1-3

CDR3: CASSQVGTGWNEQYF
DNA: TGTGCCAGCAGCCAAGTCGGGACAGGGTGGAACGAGCAGTACTTC
D: TRBD1
V: TRBV14
size: few
J: TRBJ2-7

CDR3: CASSGEQGVRETQYF
DNA: TGTGCCAGCAGCGGGGAACAGGGTGTTAGGGAGACCCAGTACTTC
D: NA
V: TRBV9
size: NA
J: TRBJ2-5

CDR3: CASSSNPGQGSGKLFF
DNA: TGTGCCAGCAGCTCGAATCCGGGACAGGGATCAGGAAAACTGTTTTTT
D: TRBD1
V: TRBV5-6
size: NA
J: TRBJ1-4

CDR3: CASSPQGMNTEAFF
DNA: TGTGCCAGCAGCCCGCAGGGCATGAACACTGAAGCTTTCTTT
D: NA
V: TRBV9
size: NA
J: TRBJ1-1

CDR3: CASTISRGTTDTQYF
DNA: TGTGCCAGCACCATAAGTAGGGGGACCACAGATACGCAGTATTTT
D: NA
V: TRBV6-5
size: NA
J: TRBJ2-3

CDR3: CASSGLGGNEQYF
DNA: TGTGCCAGCAGTGGGTTAGGGGGAAACGAGCAGTACTTC
D: NA
V: TRBV2
size: NA
J: TRBJ2-7

CDR3: CASSSTGLGESPLHF
DNA: TGTGCCAGCAGTTCTACAGGGTTAGGAGAGTCACCCCTCCACTTT
D: NA
V: TRBV2
size: NA
J: TRBJ1-6

CDR3: CAISGAGGRGNQPQHF
DNA: TGTGCCATCAGTGGGGCAGGGGGCCGTGGCAATCAGCCCCAGCATTTT
D: TRBD1
V: TRBV10-3
size: once
J: TRBJ1-5